These T cell receptor beta chains were read from a single sample in a study of blood T cell repertoires in COVID-19. Clones were read by immunoSEQ multiplex PCR, and TCRdb kept only the in-frame ones, dropping some. The sample records more than 110,000 clones, 85% to 90% being singletons. Sequenced sample: peripheral blood. The source of these receptors is a woman aged 80 or over with acute or convalescent COVID-19. The CDR3 runs from the conserved cysteine through the conserved F or W. D genes are given only for firm matches. Some rows have no size entry. The others give once, few or many, or a class for an expanded clone.

V	J	length	D	size	DNA	CDR3
TRBV18	TRBJ1-1	14	TRBD1	.	TGTGCCAGCTCACTCGGACAGGGAAGCACTGAAGCTTTCTTT	CASSLGQGSTEAFF
TRBV2	TRBJ1-2	12	.	.	TGTGCCAGCAGTGAAGCCAGCTATGGCTACACCTTC	CASSEASYGYTF
TRBV28	TRBJ2-1	14	TRBD2	.	TGTGCCAGCAGTTTACACCATTCTAGCGGTGAGCAGTTCTTC	CASSLHHSSGEQFF
TRBV14	TRBJ1-2	15	.	.	TGTGCCAGCCTGATCCCCAACACAGGTATCTATGGCTACACCTTC	CASLIPNTGIYGYTF
TRBV6-1	TRBJ1-6	17	TRBD1	.	TGTGCCAGCAGTGAACTCCAAGGACAGGGCTATAATTCACCCCTCCACTTT	CASSELQGQGYNSPLHF
TRBV5-1	TRBJ2-2	16	TRBD1	.	TGCGCCAGCAGCCAGGACAGGGGCCCAACCACCGGGGAGCTGTTTTTT	CASSQDRGPTTGELFF
TRBV18	TRBJ1-1	13	TRBD1	.	TGTGCCAGCTCAGCAACAGGGGACACTGAAGCTTTCTTT	CASSATGDTEAFF
TRBV10-3	TRBJ2-7	18	.	.	TGTGCCATCAGTTCGGATCAGGGTCCGATAGGTCTCTCCTACGAGCAGTACTTC	CAISSDQGPIGLSYEQYF
TRBV7-2	TRBJ2-7	16	.	.	TGTGCCAGCAGCTTAGTGTCGGGACTTAGCTCCTACGAGCAGTACTTC	CASSLVSGLSSYEQYF
TRBV9	TRBJ1-2	13	.	.	TGTGCCAGCAGCGTAATAGAGGAGGGTGGCTACACCTTC	CASSVIEEGGYTF
TRBV2	TRBJ1-1	14	.	.	TGTGCCAGCAGTGGCTTGGGGACACCCACTGAAGCTTTCTTT	CASSGLGTPTEAFF
TRBV5-4	TRBJ1-2	16	TRBD1	.	TGTGCCAGCAGCATGGGACAGGGGGCCAGTAACTATGGCTACACCTTC	CASSMGQGASNYGYTF
TRBV4-1	TRBJ2-7	15	.	.	TGCGCCAGCAGCCAAGGGCAAGATCGGACGGCGGGGCAGTACTTC	CASSQGQDRTAGQYF
TRBV6-5	TRBJ1-3	16	.	.	TGTGCCAGCAGTTACTCGCAAGCCTCCGGGGGAAACACCATATATTTT	CASSYSQASGGNTIYF
TRBV30	TRBJ1-3	14	TRBD1	.	TGTGCCTGGAGTGCAGACAGGGTCGGAAACACCATATATTTT	CAWSADRVGNTIYF
TRBV4-3	TRBJ1-4	15	.	.	TGCGCCAGCAGCCAAACCCGGGAATATAATGAAAAACTGTTTTTT	CASSQTREYNEKLFF
TRBV6-1	TRBJ1-3	16	.	.	TGTGCCAGCAGTGAAAGGGGAGGGTTTAGTGGAAACACCATATATTTT	CASSERGGFSGNTIYF
TRBV21-1	TRBJ2-7	13	.	.	TGTGCCAGCAGCAAAGGGACAGACTACGAGCAGTACTTC	CASSKGTDYEQYF
TRBV30	TRBJ2-5	14	TRBD1	.	TGTGCCTGGGCCACGACAGGGGGCTGGGAGACCCAGTACTTC	CAWATTGGWETQYF
TRBV5-1	TRBJ1-6	14	TRBD1	.	TGCGCCAGCAGCAGGGGACAGGGGTTTTCACCCCTCCACTTT	CASSRGQGFSPLHF
TRBV18	TRBJ2-7	15	.	.	TGTGCCAGCTCACCCCGCCAGGGGGGAAACTACGAGCAGTACTTC	CASSPRQGGNYEQYF
TRBV11-2	TRBJ2-5	14	.	.	TGTGCCAGCAGCTTATGGGTGGGAGGAAAGACCCAGTACTTC	CASSLWVGGKTQYF
TRBV5-1	TRBJ2-7	14	.	once	TGCGCCAGCAGCCCGGAGGGACAGCCCTACGAGCAGTACTTC	CASSPEGQPYEQYF
TRBV18	TRBJ1-4	17	.	.	TGTGCCAGCTCACCCGCCCCGGCCACGGGTTATAATGAAAAACTGTTTTTT	CASSPAPATGYNEKLFF
TRBV5-8	TRBJ2-1	15	.	.	TGTGCCAGCAGCTTGGTACAGAGCTCCTACAATGAGCAGTTCTTC	CASSLVQSSYNEQFF
TRBV25-1	TRBJ2-7	14	.	.	TGTGCCAGCAGAGTCTCAGGTTCTACCTACGAGCAGTACTTC	CASRVSGSTYEQYF
TRBV3-1/TRBV3-2	TRBJ2-5	19	TRBD2	.	TGTGCCAGCAGCCAGCCCGTGGGACTAGCGGGGGGCCCTGATGGGACCCAGTACTTC	CASSQPVGLAGGPDGTQYF
TRBV29-1	TRBJ1-5	17	TRBD1	.	TGCAGCGTTGAAGAAAGCCGAGACAGGGGATACAATCAGCCCCAGCATTTT	CSVEESRDRGYNQPQHF
TRBV30	TRBJ1-1	12	.	.	TGTGCCTACGACCCGGAGGACACTGAAGCTTTCTTT	CAYDPEDTEAFF
TRBV5-6	TRBJ2-5	15	TRBD2	.	TGTGCCAGCAGCTGGGGACTAGCGGAGCAAGAGACCCAGTACTTC	CASSWGLAEQETQYF
TRBV29-1	TRBJ1-1	12	TRBD1	.	TGCAGCGTTGCTGAGGGGGCCTATGAAGCTTTCTTT	CSVAEGAYEAFF
TRBV3-1/TRBV3-2	TRBJ2-5	13	.	few	TGTGCCACCGGGAGACTGTACCAAGAGACCCAGTACTTC	CATGRLYQETQYF
TRBV7-3	TRBJ1-1	13	.	.	TGTGCCAGCAGCTCCTCACCGGTAACTGAAGCTTTCTTT	CASSSSPVTEAFF
TRBV7-8	TRBJ2-5	15	TRBD1	.	TGTGCCAGCAGCCCCCCGGACAGGGTTAGAGAGACCCAGTACTTC	CASSPPDRVRETQYF
TRBV6-5	TRBJ2-1	13	TRBD2	once	TGTGCCAGCGGACTAGCGGGGATCCATGAGCAGTTCTTC	CASGLAGIHEQFF
TRBV18	TRBJ1-2	14	TRBD1	.	TGTGCCAGCTCACCCCAGCAGGGGGCAAAGGGCTACACCTTC	CASSPQQGAKGYTF
TRBV3-1/TRBV3-2	TRBJ2-1	15	TRBD2	.	TGTGCCAGCAGCCTCTACGGGGGGGCCCATAATGAGCAGTTCTTC	CASSLYGGAHNEQFF
TRBV5-1	TRBJ1-1	14	.	.	TGCGCCAGCAGCTCCCGGACTGCCGAGGATGTAGCTTTCTTT	CASSSRTAEDVAFF
TRBV25-1	TRBJ2-7	13	TRBD1	once	TGTGCCAGCAGTCAAACAGGGGATTACGAGCAGTACTTC	CASSQTGDYEQYF
TRBV2	TRBJ2-3	16	TRBD2	.	TGTGCCAGCAGTGGCAGACTAGCGGGGAGCACAGATACGCAGTATTTT	CASSGRLAGSTDTQYF